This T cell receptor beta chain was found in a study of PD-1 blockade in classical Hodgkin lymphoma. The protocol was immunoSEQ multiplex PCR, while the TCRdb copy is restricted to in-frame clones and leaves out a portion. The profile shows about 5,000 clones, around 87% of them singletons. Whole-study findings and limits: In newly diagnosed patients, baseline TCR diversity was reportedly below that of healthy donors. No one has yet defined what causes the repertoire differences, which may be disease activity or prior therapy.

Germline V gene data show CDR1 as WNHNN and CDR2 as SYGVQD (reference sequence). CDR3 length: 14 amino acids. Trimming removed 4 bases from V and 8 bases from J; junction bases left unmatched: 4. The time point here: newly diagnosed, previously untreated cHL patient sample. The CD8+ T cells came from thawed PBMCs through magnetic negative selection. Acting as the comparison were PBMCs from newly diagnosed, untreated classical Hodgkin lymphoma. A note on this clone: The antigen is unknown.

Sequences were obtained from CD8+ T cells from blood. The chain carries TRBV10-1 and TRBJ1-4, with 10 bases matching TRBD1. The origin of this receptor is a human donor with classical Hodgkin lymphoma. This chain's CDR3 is CASSGGQGGEKLFF. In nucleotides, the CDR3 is TGCGCCAGCAGTGGAGGACAGGGGGGCGAAAAACTGTTTTTT.